The clone carrying this TCR beta chain was picked up a small number of times. Its antigen remains unidentified. A junction boundary mismatches the germline segment, possibly from a read error. This specimen comes from a study of cytomegalovirus exposure and HLA in healthy donors. Study conclusions and caveats: Later analysis identified over 15,000 TCR beta sequences associated with HLA alleles, using a false discovery rate threshold of 0.05. Roughly uniform sequencing depth across donors was assumed, possibly incorrectly.

There are 13 residues in the CDR3. Germline loops: CDR1 SGHTA, CDR2 FQGTGA. Amplification used 60 Vbeta primers and 13 Jbeta primers. Under the authors' procedure: Counted up in a later analysis, unique TCR beta chains came to roughly 80 million, with around 9.9 million shared. Here immunoSEQ multiplex PCR was the method, and the copy in TCRdb shows in-frame clones only, minus some. The V and J calls and clone size come from that table; D and trimming were worked out from the DNA. The table has roughly 84,000 clones, around 79% seen once; the top ten hold less than 7%. The clonotype comes from a male donor in good health and CMV-seropositive. V gene TRBV7-3 combines with J gene TRBJ2-5, with D tentatively TRBD2 (5 bases). Source material: PBMCs. The CDR3 DNA reads TGTGCCAGCAGCCTAACTAGTGTGGAGACCCAGTACTTC. Protein: CASSLTSVETQYF.